Presented here are 10 T cell receptor beta chains from one specimen sequenced in a study of T cells in Graves' hyperthyroidism and ophthalmopathy. Amplification of TCR beta CDR3 regions was performed using RNA transcripts as template. The TCR CDR3 first-round RT-PCR relied on the HTBI primer set. One entry per CDR3 protein results from TCRdb running MiXCR on the multiplex PCR reads. This table has about 560,000 distinct CDR3 sequences, approximately 15% appearing once. Sequencing was carried out using blood. These receptors were collected from a woman under 30 with Graves' hyperthyroidism.

This clonotype was detected ten times or more. CDR3 nucleotide sequence: TGCGCCAGCAGCCAAGGGACAGGCTACGAGCAGTACTTC. Protein: CASSQGTGYEQYF. V and J are TRBV5-1 and TRBJ2-7, with 8 bases fitting TRBD1. The CDR3 extends over 13 amino acids. Germline V gives CDR1 SGHRS, CDR2 YFSETQ. V was clipped by 4 bases and J by 3 bases; unmatched bases: 3.

The CDR3 sequence: CASSQVREQETQYF. CDR3 in DNA: TGTGCCAGCAGCCAAGTCAGGGAACAAGAGACCCAGTACTTC. This chain joins TRBV4-2 and TRBJ2-5, with a tentative D call TRBD1 (5 bases). V was shortened by 1 base and J by 2 bases, with 8 bases between the two germline ends. CDR3 length: 14 amino acids. From germline, CDR1 is LGHNA and CDR2 YNFKEQ.

This rearrangement joins TRBV20-1 to TRBJ1-6; D may be TRBD1 (6 bases). Germline loops: CDR1 DFQATT, CDR2 SNEGSKA (reference sequence). This CDR3 contains 16 residues. V dropped 1 base and J dropped 1 base, with 11 bases sitting between them. The CDR3 nucleotides read TGCAGTGCTAGAGGAGTGGGGGCATCCTATAATTCACCCCTCCACTTT. Translation: CSARGVGASYNSPLHF.

For this clonotype: With a much larger clone just one base away, this may be a read error. The chain uses TRBV7-2 and TRBJ2-3, with a possible D match to TRBD1 (5 bases). The assigned J gene may be wrong: the sequence end matches TRBJ1-5 better. Germline CDR1 SGHTA, CDR2 FQGNSA. The length of the CDR3 is 16 residues. In nucleotides, the CDR3 is TGTGCCAGCAGCGGAGTAGCGGGGGGGATTGTAGATACGCAGCATTTT. This translates into CASSGVAGGIVDTQHF.

This clonotype was detected a few times. The chain links TRBV6-4 to TRBJ2-1; D unclear. This CDR3 has 13 residues. Trimming pared 2 bases from V and 6 bases from J, leaving 8 bases between. Germline CDR1 is MRHNA and CDR2 is SNTAGT. Here the CDR3 reads CASSDGYPNEQFF. As DNA, the CDR3 is TGTGCCAGCAGTGACGGCTATCCCAATGAGCAGTTCTTC.

This clonotype has a count of ten or more. The rearrangement links TRBV7-9 to TRBJ1-6, with D possibly being TRBD1 (6 bases). This CDR3 comprises 17 residues. The V end lost 5 bases, the J end lost 8 bases, and 22 bases lay between the germline ends. Germline V gene sequence: CDR1 SEHNR, CDR2 FQNEAQ (reference sequence). CDR3 sequence reads: CASSRTTPRGADSPLHF. The CDR3 DNA reads as TGTGCCAGCAGCCGCACGACGCCTCGGGGGGCAGATTCACCCCTCCACTTT.

The V call is TRBV20-1, the J call TRBJ1-5, with D possibly TRBD1 on 6 matching bases. V was trimmed by 6 bases and J by 3 bases, leaving 15 bases between them. Germline lookup yields CDR1 DFQATT and CDR2 SNEGSKA (reference sequence). The CDR3 consists of 14 residues. The CDR3 region is CSAEAGANNQPQHF. The CDR3 nucleotides are TGCAGTGCCGAGGCAGGGGCGAACAATCAGCCCCAGCATTTT.

This clonotype occurred many times. This sequence joins TRBV28 and TRBJ2-1; D could derive from TRBD1 or TRBD2 (5 bases each). The CDR3 runs 13 residues. Germline CDR1 and CDR2: MDHEN and SYDVKM. Trimming took off 6 bases at V and 6 bases at J, with 12 bases between the two ends. The CDR3 region is CASSTPGTNEQFF. CDR3 nucleotide sequence: TGTGCCAGCAGCACCCCAGGGACCAATGAGCAGTTCTTC.

There are a few counts of this clonotype. V and J are TRBV10-1 and TRBJ2-3; D not resolved. Trimming cost V 3 bases and J 6 bases, with 13 bases left between them. This CDR3 is 14 amino acids long. Germline V lookup: CDR1 WNHNN, CDR2 SYGVQD (reference sequence). The CDR3 loop is CASSDGPVADTQYF. CDR3 coding DNA: TGCGCCAGCAGTGACGGCCCGGTTGCTGATACGCAGTATTTT.

This clonotype was counted ten times or more. This chain connects TRBV12-3 or TRBV12-4 to TRBJ2-5; weak D call: TRBD1 (5 bases). CDR3 length: 13 amino acids. Trimming shortened V by 8 bases and J by 5 bases, and 15 bases separated the two germline ends. In DNA form, the CDR3 reads TGTGCCAGCGGGGAAGGGGCTTCGGAGACCCAGTACTTC. As protein: CASGEGASETQYF.